This T cell receptor beta chain stems from a study of beta chain features in type 1 diabetes. Study-wide results and caveats: Shorter TCRB CDR3s, moderately but significantly so, were found in Type 1 diabetes patients in all four CD4+ subsets.

Comments on this clone: The antigen is not known.

Germline trimming cut 4 bases from V and 7 bases from J; bases unmatched to any gene: 7. The CDR3 is 14 residues long. Germline V gives CDR1 MNHEY, CDR2 SMNVEV (reference sequence). Expressed TCRB transcripts were sequenced because the isolated RNA had all been reverse transcribed beforehand. The assay was immunoSEQ multiplex PCR, and TCRdb's table has in-frame clones only and misses some. The sample contains approximately 730,000 clones, roughly 13% of which appear only once. Researchers reported sorting CD4+ naive, central memory, regulatory and stem cell-like memory cells via CD45RO/CCR7/CD25/CD127/CD95/CD27.

The specimen was naive CD4+ T cells from blood. The TCR originated in a young man with type 1 diabetes. The rearrangement uses TRBV27 and TRBJ2-1, with 7 bases fitting TRBD2. The CDR3 coding sequence is TGTGCCAGCAGTTCCCCCGGGGGGAGGAATGAGCAGTTCTTC. Translating gives CASSSPGGRNEQFF.